A selection of T cell receptor beta chains follows, all from one sample in a study of post-analysis software for immune sequencing data. TCRdb used MiXCR to reprocess the PCR reads, holding one entry per CDR3 protein. The data hold under 650,000 distinct CDR3 sequences, with 44% observed a single time. Source material: blood. The receptors here all came from a girl aged 5-17 years with multiple sclerosis. Both conserved end residues are part of each CDR3. The D gene is left open where the match is weak. Size is omitted from some rows. Given values are once, few, many or a class for expanded clones.

d_call: TRBD1; clone_size: few; j_call: TRBJ1-1; v_call: TRBV20-1; cdr3_aa: CSARQGWAFF; cdr3_nt: TGCAGTGCGAGACAGGGTTGGGCTTTCTTT
d_call: TRBD1; clone_size: many; j_call: TRBJ2-7; v_call: TRBV29-1; cdr3_aa: CSVVTGGYSSSSYEQYF; cdr3_nt: TGCAGCGTTGTAACAGGGGGCTACAGTTCGAGCTCCTACGAGCAGTACTTC
d_call: -; clone_size: few; j_call: TRBJ2-7; v_call: TRBV27; cdr3_aa: CASSSSRTGWGYEQYF; cdr3_nt: TGTGCCAGCAGTTCCTCTAGGACGGGCTGGGGCTACGAGCAGTACTTC
d_call: TRBD1; clone_size: few; j_call: TRBJ2-5; v_call: TRBV6-5; cdr3_aa: CASRRTGVETQYF; cdr3_nt: TGTGCCAGCAGACGTACAGGGGTGGAGACCCAGTACTTC
d_call: TRBD2; clone_size: -; j_call: TRBJ2-7; v_call: TRBV7-2; cdr3_aa: CASSASRGGAGEQYF; cdr3_nt: TGTGCCAGCAGCGCGTCGCGGGGCGGAGCGGGGGAGCAGTACTTC
d_call: TRBD2; clone_size: -; j_call: TRBJ2-1; v_call: TRBV7-9; cdr3_aa: CASSLGTLAGEEQFF; cdr3_nt: TGTGCCAGCAGCTTAGGGACCCTAGCGGGAGAGGAGCAGTTCTTC
d_call: TRBD2; clone_size: few; j_call: TRBJ2-1; v_call: TRBV4-1; cdr3_aa: CASSQEGRGGIEQFF; cdr3_nt: TGCGCCAGCAGCCAAGAAGGGCGGGGGGGCATCGAGCAGTTCTTC
d_call: -; clone_size: -; j_call: TRBJ2-7; v_call: TRBV29-1; cdr3_aa: CSVEAPPYEQYF; cdr3_nt: TGCAGCGTTGAAGCTCCCCCCTACGAGCAGTACTTC
d_call: TRBD1; clone_size: -; j_call: TRBJ1-2; v_call: TRBV5-6; cdr3_aa: CASSFRTGGVYYGYTF; cdr3_nt: TGTGCCAGCAGCTTCCGGACAGGGGGCGTTTACTATGGCTACACCTTC
d_call: TRBD1; clone_size: -; j_call: TRBJ2-7; v_call: TRBV12-3/TRBV12-4; cdr3_aa: CASSWTGGDEQYF; cdr3_nt: TGTGCCAGCAGCTGGACAGGGGGCGACGAGCAGTACTTC
d_call: -; clone_size: -; j_call: TRBJ1-6; v_call: TRBV2; cdr3_aa: CASSGPSPLHF; cdr3_nt: TGTGCCAGCAGCGGGCCTTCACCCCTCCACTTT
d_call: -; clone_size: few; j_call: TRBJ2-3; v_call: TRBV29-1; cdr3_aa: CSGNVGGTQYF; cdr3_nt: TGCAGCGGCAACGTGGGGGGTACGCAGTATTTT
d_call: TRBD1; clone_size: -; j_call: TRBJ1-5; v_call: TRBV12-3/TRBV12-4; cdr3_aa: CASSSGQANQPQHF; cdr3_nt: TGTGCCAGCAGTTCCGGACAGGCAAATCAGCCCCAGCATTTT
d_call: TRBD2; clone_size: -; j_call: TRBJ2-7; v_call: TRBV4-1; cdr3_aa: CASSQVASGFYEQYF; cdr3_nt: TGCGCCAGCAGCCAAGTGGCTAGCGGATTCTACGAGCAGTACTTC
d_call: -; clone_size: -; j_call: TRBJ1-2; v_call: TRBV12-3/TRBV12-4; cdr3_aa: CASSYTGIRSNYGYTF; cdr3_nt: TGTGCCAGCAGCTATACAGGGATCCGATCCAACTATGGCTACACCTTC
d_call: -; clone_size: few; j_call: TRBJ2-1; v_call: TRBV12-3/TRBV12-4; cdr3_aa: CASSLAPGPLNEQFF; cdr3_nt: TGTGCCAGCAGTTTAGCGCCGGGCCCACTCAATGAGCAGTTCTTC
d_call: TRBD2; clone_size: -; j_call: TRBJ2-7; v_call: TRBV20-1; cdr3_aa: CSLLLRGAYEQYF; cdr3_nt: TGCAGCCTCCTATTACGGGGGGCCTACGAGCAGTACTTC
d_call: TRBD2; clone_size: once; j_call: TRBJ2-1; v_call: TRBV3-1; cdr3_aa: CASGLAGAYEQFF; cdr3_nt: TGTGCCTCGGGACTAGCGGGAGCGTATGAGCAGTTCTTC
d_call: -; clone_size: -; j_call: TRBJ1-1; v_call: TRBV6-6; cdr3_aa: CASSILTWDPEAFF; cdr3_nt: TGTGCCAGCAGTATCTTGACCTGGGATCCTGAAGCTTTCTTT
d_call: -; clone_size: -; j_call: TRBJ1-2; v_call: TRBV27; cdr3_aa: CASSDTSTGYGHTF; cdr3_nt: TGTGCCAGCAGTGACACCTCTACGGGCTATGGCCACACCTTC
d_call: -; clone_size: -; j_call: TRBJ2-7; v_call: TRBV5-1; cdr3_aa: CASSEKAYEQYF; cdr3_nt: TGCGCCAGCAGCGAGAAAGCCTACGAGCAGTACTTC
d_call: -; clone_size: -; j_call: TRBJ1-1; v_call: TRBV7-9; cdr3_aa: CASSRHGNTEAFF; cdr3_nt: TGTGCCAGCAGCCGACACGGGAACACTGAAGCTTTCTTT
d_call: -; clone_size: few; j_call: TRBJ2-3; v_call: TRBV24-1; cdr3_aa: CATSDPGTHTDTQYF; cdr3_nt: TGTGCCACCAGTGATCCAGGGACCCACACAGATACGCAGTATTTT
d_call: TRBD1; clone_size: many; j_call: TRBJ2-1; v_call: TRBV5-4; cdr3_aa: CASSPDRGNEQFF; cdr3_nt: TGTGCCAGCAGCCCTGACAGGGGGAATGAGCAGTTCTTC
d_call: -; clone_size: once; j_call: TRBJ1-1; v_call: TRBV5-1; cdr3_aa: CASSKTGSNTEAFF; cdr3_nt: TGCGCCAGCAGCAAAACAGGGTCGAACACTGAAGCTTTCTTT
d_call: TRBD2; clone_size: -; j_call: TRBJ2-1; v_call: TRBV12-3/TRBV12-4; cdr3_aa: CASSFQRDEQFF; cdr3_nt: TGTGCCAGCAGTTTTCAGCGGGACGAGCAGTTCTTC
d_call: -; clone_size: -; j_call: TRBJ1-1; v_call: TRBV10-1; cdr3_aa: CASSDLYTEAFF; cdr3_nt: TGCGCCAGCAGTGACTTATACACTGAAGCTTTCTTT
d_call: TRBD2; clone_size: -; j_call: TRBJ2-1; v_call: TRBV6-1; cdr3_aa: CASSELAGEGREQFF; cdr3_nt: TGTGCCAGCAGTGAACTAGCGGGAGAAGGTAGAGAGCAGTTCTTC
d_call: -; clone_size: -; j_call: TRBJ2-1; v_call: TRBV30; cdr3_aa: CAWSPSYNEQFF; cdr3_nt: TGTGCCTGGAGTCCCTCCTACAATGAGCAGTTCTTC